The 25 T cell receptor beta chains reported below all come from one sample, sequenced in a study of early T cells in non-severe SARS-CoV-2 infection. Using its own MiXCR run on the 5' RACE reads, TCRdb lists one record per CDR3 protein. The sample includes roughly 68,000 distinct CDR3 sequences, 4% to 5.5% of them seen just once. Sequenced material: whole blood. Every receptor here comes from an adult who was a healthcare worker with PCR-confirmed SARS-CoV-2 infection or an uninfected control (not recorded which).

The rearrangement joins TRBV6-5 to TRBJ2-7; 8 bases map to TRBD2. Per the germline V gene, CDR1 is MNHEY and CDR2 is SVGAGI. The CDR3 extends over 13 amino acids. V trimming: 5 bases; J trimming: 3 bases; junction bases outside the gene matches: 3. The CDR3 protein is CASSVSGNYEQYF. The CDR3 coding sequence is TGTGCCAGCAGTGTTAGCGGGAACTACGAGCAGTACTTC.

This clonotype was recorded a few times. V gene TRBV7-9 combines with J gene TRBJ1-2; 10 bases are shared with TRBD1. The trim removed 5 bases at V and 7 bases at J, leaving 10 bases unmatched. This CDR3 spans 15 amino acids. CDR1 and CDR2 (germline): SEHNR, FQNEAQ (reference sequence). As DNA, the CDR3 is TGTGCCAGCAGCACCCTGACAGGGGGCGCGGGTGGCTACACCTTC. Its translation is CASSTLTGGAGGYTF.

The chain uses TRBV20-1 and TRBJ2-7; D perhaps matches TRBD2 (6 bases). Trimming took 6 bases from V and 0 from J, leaving 15 bases between them. Germline loops: CDR1 DFQATT, CDR2 SNEGSKA (reference sequence). CDR3 length equals 14 residues. The DNA for the CDR3 is TGCAGTGCAACACCTGGGACTTTCTCCTACGAGCAGTACTTC. Encoded protein: CSATPGTFSYEQYF.

The chain links TRBV11-3 to TRBJ2-7; D unresolved. The CDR3 length is 12 residues. CDR1 is SGHNT, CDR2 YENEEA, per germline. V was pared by 6 bases and J by 5 bases, with 11 bases between. CDR3 bases: TGTGCCAGCAGTTCCACAAAGGACGAGCAGTACTTC. It encodes CASSSTKDEQYF.

This clonotype was counted many times. The genes are TRBV11-2 and TRBJ2-3, with TRBD2 matching over 8 bases. V dropped 5 bases and J dropped 2; count of bases not matched to a gene: 6. The V gene's germline CDR1 is SGHAT and CDR2 FQNNGV. CDR3 size: 15 residues. The CDR3 nucleotides are TGTGCCAGCAGCGTTAGTAGCGGGGTCACAGATACGCAGTATTTT. It is translated as CASSVSSGVTDTQYF.

This clonotype was seen at least ten times. The chain joins TRBV18 to TRBJ2-7; a possible D gene is TRBD2 (7 bases). The CDR3 has 14 residues. The V gene's germline CDR1 is KGHSH and CDR2 LQKENI. Trimming shortened V by 1 base and J by 3 bases, and 10 bases separated the two germline ends. CDR3 sequence (DNA): TGTGCCAGCTCACCACAGGGGGGGAGCTACGAGCAGTACTTC. Translated, it gives CASSPQGGSYEQYF.

This clonotype was counted at least ten times. The V gene is TRBV18, the J gene TRBJ1-1, with 8 bases identical to TRBD1. With V trimmed by 3 bases and J by 4 bases, 4 bases remained unmatched. Germline loops: CDR1 KGHSH, CDR2 LQKENI. The CDR3 loop spans 14 amino acids. CDR3 bases: TGTGCCAGCTCACCCGGACAGGGAGGCACTGAAGCTTTCTTT. Its translation: CASSPGQGGTEAFF.

This clonotype was seen repeatedly, ten times or more. The chain carries TRBV5-1 and TRBJ1-2; tentative D call: TRBD1 (5 bases). Trimming removed 4 bases at V and 0 bases at J, with 10 bases between. This CDR3 is 14 amino acids long. The germline CDR1 and CDR2 sequences are SGHRS and YFSETQ. Written as DNA, the CDR3 is TGCGCCAGCAGCACCAGGGCACCTAACTATGGCTACACCTTC. Protein: CASSTRAPNYGYTF.

This clonotype has a handful of counts. V and J are TRBV20-1 and TRBJ2-2; no reliable D call. Trimming took 5 bases from V and 6 from J, leaving 13 bases between them. Germline V gene lookup returns CDR1 DFQATT and CDR2 SNEGSKA (reference sequence). The CDR3 totals 13 residues. CDR3 nucleotide sequence: TGCAGTGCTCTACCTGTAGGCCCCGGGGAGCTGTTTTTT. It translates to CSALPVGPGELFF.

This clonotype has at least ten counts. The genes are TRBV4-2 and TRBJ2-2; D uncertain. Germline V gene data show CDR1 as LGHNA and CDR2 as YNFKEQ. Trimming pared 0 bases from V and 2 bases from J, leaving 7 bases between. CDR3 length: 15 residues. The chain's CDR3 is CASSQETANTGELFF. CDR3 nucleotides: TGTGCCAGCAGCCAAGAAACGGCAAACACCGGGGAGCTGTTTTTT.

There are a few counts of this clonotype. CDR3 loop: CASSETGGSGNTIYF. DNA of the CDR3: TGTGCCAGCAGTGAAACAGGGGGCTCTGGAAACACCATATATTTT. This chain connects TRBV12-3 or TRBV12-4 to TRBJ1-3; TRBD1 aligns across 8 bases. Trimming cost V 5 bases and J 0 bases; bases outside gene matches: 3. This CDR3 contains 15 residues.

This clonotype was counted at least ten times. The chain uses TRBV10-1 and TRBJ2-3, with D perhaps matching TRBD1 (6 bases). Germline V gene lookup returns CDR1 WNHNN and CDR2 SYGVQD (reference sequence). The CDR3 spans 14 residues. Trimming shortened V by 8 bases and J by 1 base, and 13 bases separated the two germline ends. CDR3 sequence (DNA): TGCGCCAGCGAGAGAGGGGGACGCACAGATACGCAGTATTTT. Encoded protein: CASERGGRTDTQYF.

At least ten counts were recorded for this clonotype. This chain uses TRBV20-1 with TRBJ1-1; D ambiguous. This CDR3 contains 12 residues. The germline V gene has CDR1 DFQATT and CDR2 SNEGSKA (reference sequence). V was shortened by 5 bases and J by 3 bases, with 10 bases between the two germline ends. CDR3 nucleotides: TGCAGTGCTGCCAGCGGGCACACTGAAGCTTTCTTT. This codes for CSAASGHTEAFF.

This chain links TRBV19 with TRBJ1-1, with D possibly matching TRBD1 (5 bases). V was pared by 8 bases and J by 11 bases, with 18 bases between. The CDR3 has 12 residues. CDR1 is LNHDA, CDR2 SQIVND, per germline (reference sequence). CDR3 nucleotides: TGTGCCAGTTCAAACCGGGGGGTTCGCGCTTTCTTT. Amino acid sequence: CASSNRGVRAFF.

At least ten counts were recorded for this clonotype. The chain recombines TRBV6-8 with TRBJ2-7; no clear D gene. Germline loops: CDR1 MNHGY, CDR2 SAAAGT. Trimming took off 8 bases at V and 3 bases at J, with 14 bases between the two ends. This CDR3 is built from 13 residues. The CDR3 region has the DNA TGTGCCAGCCGCCGCCGGGCTAGCTACGAGCAGTACTTC. Protein sequence: CASRRRASYEQYF.

This clonotype occurred many times. This chain links TRBV11-2 with TRBJ1-2; 10 bases map to TRBD1. Per germline, CDR1 SGHAT and CDR2 FQNNGV. The CDR3 extends over 15 amino acids. Losses at the gene ends were 5 bases for V and 2 bases for J; bases not matched to a gene: 5. The CDR3 reads CASSPDRGLNYGYTF. The CDR3 DNA is TGTGCCAGCAGCCCTGACAGGGGGCTCAACTATGGCTACACCTTC.

This clonotype was found many times. V gene TRBV20-1 combines with J gene TRBJ1-5, with 9 bases fitting TRBD1. This CDR3 region has 15 residues. The V and J ends lost 3 bases and 2 bases, in that order; junction bases with no gene match: 5. Germline values: CDR1 DFQATT, CDR2 SNEGSKA (reference sequence). CDR3 protein: CSASPRTGGNQPQHF. As DNA, the CDR3 is TGCAGTGCTAGCCCGCGGACAGGGGGCAATCAGCCCCAGCATTTT.

This clonotype has a handful of counts. The chain joins TRBV20-1 to TRBJ1-1; 7 positions match TRBD1. Germline CDR1 and CDR2: DFQATT and SNEGSKA (reference sequence). The CDR3 is 16 amino acids. The V segment lost 0 bases and the J segment 1 base; nucleotides outside the gene matches: 8. CDR3 sequence (DNA): TGCAGTGCTAGAGATTTTAAGTCAGGGGGGAACACTGAAGCTTTCTTT. The encoded protein is CSARDFKSGGNTEAFF.

This clonotype was seen a few times. CDR3 in amino acids: CASSQLDGTIRSGEQFF. The CDR3 nucleotides read TGTGCCAGCAGCCAGCTAGACGGGACAATAAGGTCCGGGGAGCAGTTCTTC. This chain connects TRBV3-1 to TRBJ2-1, with D perhaps TRBD1 (6 bases). The V gene's germline CDR1 is LGHDT and CDR2 YNNKEL (reference sequence). Trimming took 3 bases from V and 10 from J, leaving 25 bases between them. This CDR3 is 17 amino acids long.

This clonotype was detected many times. This rearrangement joins TRBV24-1 to TRBJ2-1, with 9 nucleotides matching TRBD1. The CDR3 spans 15 residues. Germline CDR1 reads KGHDR; CDR2 reads SFDVKD. The junction had 6 bases not matched to a gene; V was cut back by 4 bases and J by 6 bases. This chain's CDR3 is CATSEPGQGINEQFF. For the CDR3, the DNA is TGTGCCACCAGTGAGCCGGGACAGGGTATCAATGAGCAGTTCTTC.

This clonotype has a count of ten or more. This chain joins TRBV7-3 and TRBJ1-1; possibly TRBD1 for D (6 bases). The germline CDR1 and CDR2 sequences are SGHTA and FQGTGA. V dropped 8 bases and J dropped 2 bases, with 12 bases sitting between them. This CDR3 is built from 13 residues. CDR3 protein: CASGQDSNTEAFF. DNA of the CDR3: TGTGCCAGCGGCCAGGACAGTAACACTGAAGCTTTCTTT.

Many counts were recorded for this clonotype. The rearrangement links TRBV10-3 to TRBJ2-7; 11 bases match TRBD1. The CDR3 is made up of 13 amino acids. From germline, CDR1 is ENHRY and CDR2 SYGVKD. J lost 3 bases, V lost 8 bases, and 3 bases had no gene match. The CDR3 region has the DNA TGTGCCATCGGGACAGGGGGAGTCTACGAGCAGTACTTC. Protein product: CAIGTGGVYEQYF.

This clonotype has just a few counts. The rearrangement joins TRBV7-3 to TRBJ2-1, with TRBD1 identical over 9 bases. The CDR3 is made up of 13 amino acids. Germline V CDR1 and CDR2: SGHTA, FQGTGA. J gave up 15 bases and V 9 bases, and 15 bases lay outside the gene matches. CDR3 residues: CASTKLGQGEWFF. CDR3 in DNA: TGTGCCAGTACCAAATTGGGACAGGGCGAGTGGTTCTTC.

This clonotype showed up many times. The chain uses TRBV13 and TRBJ2-5; TRBD2 is a possible D gene (5 bases). Per the germline V gene, CDR1 is PRHDT and CDR2 is FYEKMQ (reference sequence). V was shortened by 2 bases and J by 0 bases, with 7 bases between the two germline ends. This CDR3 region has 14 residues. CDR3: CASSLTGNQETQYF. CDR3 sequence (DNA): TGTGCCAGCAGCTTAACCGGGAACCAAGAGACCCAGTACTTC.

This clonotype was recorded at least ten times. CDR3 DNA: TGTGCCAGCAGCTTACCCCGCCTCCCAGTAAAGTCCCACCCCAACGAGCAGTACTTC. Amino acid sequence: CASSLPRLPVKSHPNEQYF. The J gene is TRBJ2-7, the V gene TRBV7-9, with D unresolved. The germline CDR1 and CDR2 sequences are SEHNR and FQNEAQ (reference sequence). This CDR3 is 19 amino acids long. V lost 2 bases and J lost 5, with 28 bases in between.